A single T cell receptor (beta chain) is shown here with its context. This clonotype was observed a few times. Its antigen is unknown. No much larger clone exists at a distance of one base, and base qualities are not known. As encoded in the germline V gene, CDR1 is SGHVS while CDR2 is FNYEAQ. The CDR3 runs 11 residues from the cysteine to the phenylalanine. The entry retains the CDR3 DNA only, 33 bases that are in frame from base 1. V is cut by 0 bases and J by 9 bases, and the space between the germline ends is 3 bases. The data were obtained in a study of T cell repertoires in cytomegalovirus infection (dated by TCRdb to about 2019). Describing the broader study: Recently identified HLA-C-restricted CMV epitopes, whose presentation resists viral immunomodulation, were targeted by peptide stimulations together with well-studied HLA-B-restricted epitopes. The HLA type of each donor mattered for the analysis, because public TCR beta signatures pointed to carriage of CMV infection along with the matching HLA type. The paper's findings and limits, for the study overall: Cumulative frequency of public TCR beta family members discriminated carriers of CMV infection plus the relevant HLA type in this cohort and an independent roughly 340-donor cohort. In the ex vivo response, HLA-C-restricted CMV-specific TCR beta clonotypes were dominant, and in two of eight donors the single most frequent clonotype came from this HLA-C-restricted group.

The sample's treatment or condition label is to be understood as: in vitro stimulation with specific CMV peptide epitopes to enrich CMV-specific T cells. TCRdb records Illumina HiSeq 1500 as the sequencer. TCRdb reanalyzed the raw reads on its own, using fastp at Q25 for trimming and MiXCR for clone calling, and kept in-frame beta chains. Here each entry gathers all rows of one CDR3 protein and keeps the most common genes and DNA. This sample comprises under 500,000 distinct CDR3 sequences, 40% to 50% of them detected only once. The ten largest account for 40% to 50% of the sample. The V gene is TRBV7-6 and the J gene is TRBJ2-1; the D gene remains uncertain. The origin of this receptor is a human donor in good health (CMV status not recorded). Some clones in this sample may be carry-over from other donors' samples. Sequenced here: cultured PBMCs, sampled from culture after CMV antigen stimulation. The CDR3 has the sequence CASSLAVEQFF. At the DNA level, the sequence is TGTGCCAGCAGCTTAGCCGTTGAGCAGTTCTTC.